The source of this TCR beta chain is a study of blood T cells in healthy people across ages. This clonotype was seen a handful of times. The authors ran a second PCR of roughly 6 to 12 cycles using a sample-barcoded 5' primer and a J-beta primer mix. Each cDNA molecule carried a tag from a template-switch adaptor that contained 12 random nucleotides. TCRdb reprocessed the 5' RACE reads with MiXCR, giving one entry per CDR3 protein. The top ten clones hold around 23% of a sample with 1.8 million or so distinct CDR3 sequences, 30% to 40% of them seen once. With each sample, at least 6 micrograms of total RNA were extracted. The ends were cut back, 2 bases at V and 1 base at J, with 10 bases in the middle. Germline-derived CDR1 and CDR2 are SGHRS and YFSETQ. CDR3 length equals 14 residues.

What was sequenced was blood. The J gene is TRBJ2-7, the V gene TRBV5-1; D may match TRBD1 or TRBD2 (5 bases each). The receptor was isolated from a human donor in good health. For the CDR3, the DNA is TGCGCCAGCAGCTTCTGGGGGAGATCCTACGAGCAGTACTTC. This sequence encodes CASSFWGRSYEQYF.